There are many counts of the clone carrying this T cell receptor (beta chain). Its antigen is not identified. TCRdb used MiXCR to reprocess the 5' RACE reads, holding one entry per CDR3 protein. The sample has about 150,000 distinct CDR3 sequences, less than 8.5% seen once. The record originates from a study of T cells after yellow fever vaccination. For the study at large: Researchers used SMART-Seq v4 Ultra Low Input to prepare fractions that had low cell numbers. Points from the study as a whole: Detected again after the booster were most primary-vaccination clones, at 96% CD4 and nearly 90% CD8. Contamination by abundant bulk-population clonotypes could be present in FACS-sorted repertoires.

This CDR3 contains 15 residues. Trimming cost V 3 bases and J 9 bases, with 18 bases left between them. Germline V gives CDR1 MRHNA, CDR2 SNTAGT. The clonotype originates from a man aged 25 to 40 who received the YFV17D yellow fever vaccine. The sample was CD4+ T cells sorted from PBMCs, taken 10 days after the yellow fever booster vaccination. V is TRBV6-4 and J is TRBJ2-1, with D possibly matching TRBD2 (6 bases). The CDR3 here is CASSEVSGNTGEQFF. Written as DNA, the CDR3 is TGTGCCAGCAGTGAGGTTAGCGGAAACACCGGTGAGCAGTTCTTC.